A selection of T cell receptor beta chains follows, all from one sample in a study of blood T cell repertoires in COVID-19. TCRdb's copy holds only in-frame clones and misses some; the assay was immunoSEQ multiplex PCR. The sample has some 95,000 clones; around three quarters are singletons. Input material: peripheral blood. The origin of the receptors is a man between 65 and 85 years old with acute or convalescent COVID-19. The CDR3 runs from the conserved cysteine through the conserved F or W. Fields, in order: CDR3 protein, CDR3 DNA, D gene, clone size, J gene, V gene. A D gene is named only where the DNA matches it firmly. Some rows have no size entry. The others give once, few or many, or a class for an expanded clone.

CDR3: CASSYFSGSGYTF; DNA: TGTGCCAGCAGCTACTTTTCGGGGTCTGGCTACACCTTC; D: -; size: -; J: TRBJ1-2; V: TRBV12-3/TRBV12-4
CDR3: CASSVTILNTEAFF; DNA: TGTGCCAGTAGTGTTACAATTCTGAACACTGAAGCTTTCTTT; D: -; size: -; J: TRBJ1-1; V: TRBV19
CDR3: CASSLKGRGPYNEQFF; DNA: TGCGCCAGCAGCTTGAAGGGTAGGGGGCCCTACAATGAGCAGTTCTTC; D: TRBD1; size: -; J: TRBJ2-1; V: TRBV5-1
CDR3: CASSPEGNTEAFF; DNA: TGTGCCAGCAGTCCCGAGGGGAACACTGAAGCTTTCTTT; D: -; size: -; J: TRBJ1-1; V: TRBV6-5
CDR3: CASSLVQNTGELFF; DNA: TGTGCCAGCAGCTTAGTACAGAACACCGGGGAGCTGTTTTTT; D: -; size: -; J: TRBJ2-2; V: TRBV7-9
CDR3: CASSLIFSRYLETQYF; DNA: TGTGCCAGCAGCTTAATTTTTTCGCGGTATCTGGAGACCCAGTACTTC; D: -; size: -; J: TRBJ2-5; V: TRBV11-1
CDR3: CSVGQGGETQYF; DNA: TGCAGCGTGGGACAGGGCGGAGAGACCCAGTACTTC; D: TRBD1; size: once; J: TRBJ2-5; V: TRBV29-1
CDR3: CASSAGHLQETQYF; DNA: TGTGCCAGCAGTGCCGGACATCTGCAAGAGACCCAGTACTTC; D: -; size: few; J: TRBJ2-5; V: TRBV2
CDR3: CASSRSGWQGNDEQFF; DNA: TGTGCCAGCAGCCGATCAGGGTGGCAGGGTAACGATGAGCAGTTCTTC; D: -; size: -; J: TRBJ2-1; V: TRBV5-4
CDR3: CASSPQRAGAGELFF; DNA: TGTGCCAGCAGCCCCCAACGGGCAGGGGCCGGGGAGCTGTTTTTT; D: -; size: -; J: TRBJ2-2; V: TRBV7-3
CDR3: CASSLQGGLALPSYNEQFF; DNA: TGCGCCAGCAGCTTACAGGGGGGACTCGCCCTACCTTCCTACAATGAGCAGTTCTTC; D: TRBD1; size: once; J: TRBJ2-1; V: TRBV5-1
CDR3: CASSVYGQGPFPFF; DNA: TGTGCCAGCAGCGTATATGGACAGGGGCCGTTCCCTTTCTTT; D: TRBD1; size: -; J: TRBJ1-1; V: TRBV9
CDR3: CASSLAGFAEAFF; DNA: TGCGCCAGCAGCCTGGCGGGGTTCGCTGAAGCTTTCTTT; D: -; size: -; J: TRBJ1-1; V: TRBV5-1
CDR3: CASSSLRGLGWEQYF; DNA: TGTGCCAGCAGCTCGCTGCGGGGGCTTGGATGGGAGCAGTACTTC; D: -; size: -; J: TRBJ2-7; V: TRBV11-2
CDR3: CASTLFRGDTGELFF; DNA: TGTGCCAGCACCCTATTTCGGGGGGACACCGGGGAGCTGTTTTTT; D: TRBD2; size: -; J: TRBJ2-2; V: TRBV5-8
CDR3: CASSLGRTGPGYTEAFF; DNA: TGTGCCAGCAGCTTGGGTCGGACAGGGCCGGGGTACACTGAAGCTTTCTTT; D: TRBD1; size: -; J: TRBJ1-1; V: TRBV5-4
CDR3: CASSLRDRDNSPLHF; DNA: TGCGCCAGCAGCCTCCGGGACAGGGATAATTCACCCCTCCACTTT; D: TRBD1; size: -; J: TRBJ1-6; V: TRBV4-1
CDR3: CASSGQEETQYF; DNA: TGTGCCAGCAGTGGACAGGAAGAGACCCAGTACTTC; D: TRBD1; size: -; J: TRBJ2-5; V: TRBV12-3/TRBV12-4
CDR3: CASSSPGQGKRGYTF; DNA: TGTGCCAGCAGTTCTCCGGGACAGGGGAAGAGGGGCTACACCTTC; D: TRBD1; size: -; J: TRBJ1-2; V: TRBV27
CDR3: CASSKGFNVVRTGRTGELFF; DNA: TGTGCCAGCAGCAAAGGTTTTAATGTGGTACGGACAGGACGCACCGGGGAGCTGTTTTTT; D: -; size: -; J: TRBJ2-2; V: TRBV21-1
CDR3: CASSWKGEENEKLFF; DNA: TGTGCCAGCAGCTGGAAGGGGGAAGAGAATGAAAAACTGTTTTTT; D: -; size: medium-sized; J: TRBJ1-4; V: TRBV5-6
CDR3: CASSDSGQGARAEAFF; DNA: TGTGCCAGCAGTGACTCCGGACAGGGGGCCCGAGCTGAAGCTTTCTTT; D: TRBD1; size: -; J: TRBJ1-1; V: TRBV6-4
CDR3: CASSLVPGQGRTYNEQFF; DNA: TGTGCCAGCAGCCTTGTCCCGGGACAGGGTCGGACCTACAATGAGCAGTTCTTC; D: TRBD1; size: -; J: TRBJ2-1; V: TRBV3-1/TRBV3-2
CDR3: CASSGQYQETQYF; DNA: TGTGCCAGCAGCGGACAGTACCAAGAGACCCAGTACTTC; D: -; size: -; J: TRBJ2-5; V: TRBV25-1
CDR3: CASSSDRGLNQAFF; DNA: TGTGCCAGCAGCTCCGACAGGGGCCTAAATCAAGCTTTCTTT; D: TRBD1; size: -; J: TRBJ1-1; V: TRBV6-5
CDR3: CASSSNPGTGGVGYEQYF; DNA: TGTGCCAGCAGTTCAAATCCCGGGACAGGGGGCGTCGGATACGAGCAGTACTTC; D: TRBD1; size: -; J: TRBJ2-7; V: TRBV28
CDR3: CASSLFEGRSGYTF; DNA: TGTGCCAGCAGCTTGTTTGAAGGGAGAAGTGGCTACACCTTC; D: -; size: -; J: TRBJ1-2; V: TRBV7-6
CDR3: CASSPDRGLSGANVLTF; DNA: TGTGCCAGCAGCCCCGACAGGGGGCTATCTGGGGCCAACGTCCTGACTTTC; D: TRBD1; size: -; J: TRBJ2-6; V: TRBV7-3
CDR3: CASSLLASNEKLFF; DNA: TGTGCCAGCAGCTTATTGGCATCTAATGAAAAACTGTTTTTT; D: -; size: few; J: TRBJ1-4; V: TRBV7-8
CDR3: CASSPTWSHANTEAFF; DNA: TGTGCCAGCAGCCCCACTTGGTCTCATGCTAACACTGAAGCTTTCTTT; D: -; size: -; J: TRBJ1-1; V: TRBV11-2
CDR3: CASSYSRTAYNEQFF; DNA: TGTGCCAGCAGTTACTCGCGGACAGCCTACAATGAGCAGTTCTTC; D: -; size: once; J: TRBJ2-1; V: TRBV6-5
CDR3: CARQGGTTDTQYF; DNA: TGTGCCAGACAGGGGGGGACCACAGATACGCAGTATTTT; D: -; size: -; J: TRBJ2-3; V: TRBV6-4
CDR3: CASSGLSLNQPQHF; DNA: TGTGCCAGCAGTGGGCTCTCGCTTAATCAGCCCCAGCATTTT; D: -; size: -; J: TRBJ1-5; V: TRBV2
CDR3: CASSVTDSGAGELFF; DNA: TGTGCTAGCAGCGTGACTGACAGTGGTGCCGGGGAGCTGTTTTTT; D: -; size: -; J: TRBJ2-2; V: TRBV7-7
CDR3: CASNQRGGPDNEQFF; DNA: TGTGCCAGCAACCAGCGGGGGGGCCCTGACAATGAGCAGTTCTTC; D: TRBD2; size: -; J: TRBJ2-1; V: TRBV9
CDR3: CASMRSRTDTQYF; DNA: TGTGCCAGCATGCGTAGCCGCACAGATACGCAGTATTTT; D: -; size: -; J: TRBJ2-3; V: TRBV7-2
CDR3: CASSSARGEQFF; DNA: TGTGCCAGCAGCTCAGCGCGGGGTGAGCAGTTCTTC; D: -; size: -; J: TRBJ2-1; V: TRBV11-3
CDR3: CASSLLIRRQGRPDEQFF; DNA: TGTGCCAGCAGTTTATTGATTAGGCGACAGGGGCGGCCTGATGAGCAGTTCTTC; D: TRBD1; size: few; J: TRBJ2-1; V: TRBV28
CDR3: CAISDPSGRSYNEQFF; DNA: TGTGCCATCAGTGACCCGAGCGGGAGGTCCTACAATGAGCAGTTCTTC; D: TRBD2; size: few; J: TRBJ2-1; V: TRBV10-3
CDR3: CSVETGENTEAFF; DNA: TGCAGCGTGGAAACAGGGGAGAACACTGAAGCTTTCTTT; D: TRBD1; size: -; J: TRBJ1-1; V: TRBV29-1
CDR3: CASSQDPGISSGNTIYF; DNA: TGTGCCAGCAGCCAAGATCCAGGGATTAGCTCTGGAAACACCATATATTTT; D: -; size: -; J: TRBJ1-3; V: TRBV3-1/TRBV3-2
CDR3: CASSRRTEANYGYTF; DNA: TGTGCCAGCAGTCGAAGGACGGAGGCTAACTATGGCTACACCTTC; D: -; size: -; J: TRBJ1-2; V: TRBV6-5
CDR3: CATSRGLSSTDTQYF; DNA: TGTGCCACCAGCAGAGGACTTTCTAGCACAGATACGCAGTATTTT; D: -; size: -; J: TRBJ2-3; V: TRBV15
CDR3: CAWSVTAARGQPQHF; DNA: TGTGCCTGGAGTGTCACGGCCGCCCGAGGTCAGCCCCAGCATTTT; D: -; size: -; J: TRBJ1-5; V: TRBV30
CDR3: CASSFPGQGRFDTGELFF; DNA: TGTGCCAGCAGCTTCCCGGGACAGGGTCGGTTTGACACCGGGGAGCTGTTTTTT; D: TRBD1; size: -; J: TRBJ2-2; V: TRBV7-3
CDR3: CASRRTGTNYGYTF; DNA: TGTGCCAGCAGACGGACAGGGACAAACTATGGCTACACCTTC; D: TRBD1; size: few; J: TRBJ1-2; V: TRBV25-1
CDR3: CASSAGTGGSQPQHF; DNA: TGTGCCAGCAGCGCCGGGACAGGGGGAAGTCAGCCCCAGCATTTT; D: TRBD1; size: -; J: TRBJ1-5; V: TRBV9
CDR3: CASSSYQNTEAFF; DNA: TGCGCCAGCAGCTCCTATCAGAACACTGAAGCTTTCTTT; D: -; size: -; J: TRBJ1-1; V: TRBV5-1
CDR3: CASSESVLGGELFF; DNA: TGTGCCAGCAGTGAAAGCGTTCTTGGCGGGGAGCTGTTTTTT; D: -; size: few; J: TRBJ2-2; V: TRBV2
CDR3: CASSDLLAGEAFF; DNA: TGTGCCAGCAGCGACTTACTTGCGGGGGAAGCTTTCTTT; D: -; size: -; J: TRBJ1-1; V: TRBV6-5
CDR3: CASSLLGGARGSLTGELFF; DNA: TGTGCCAGCAGCTTGCTGGGAGGGGCGCGGGGAAGCCTAACCGGGGAGCTGTTTTTT; D: TRBD2; size: -; J: TRBJ2-2; V: TRBV5-4
CDR3: CASGLGVGRPDTEAFF; DNA: TGTGCCAGCGGATTGGGCGTGGGCAGACCGGACACTGAAGCTTTCTTT; D: -; size: few; J: TRBJ1-1; V: TRBV28
CDR3: CASSPWTGANTGELFF; DNA: TGCGCCAGCAGCCCCTGGACAGGGGCGAACACCGGGGAGCTGTTTTTT; D: TRBD1; size: -; J: TRBJ2-2; V: TRBV5-1
CDR3: CAISERGNTGELFF; DNA: TGTGCCATCAGTGAGCGGGGGAACACCGGGGAGCTGTTTTTT; D: -; size: few; J: TRBJ2-2; V: TRBV10-3
CDR3: CASSRGRTGDTGELFF; DNA: TGTGCCAGTAGTAGGGGTCGGACAGGGGACACCGGGGAGCTGTTTTTT; D: TRBD1; size: -; J: TRBJ2-2; V: TRBV19
CDR3: CASSPPSGGARTQYF; DNA: TGTGCCAGCAGCCCCCCGAGCGGGGGGGCCAGAACGCAGTATTTT; D: TRBD2; size: -; J: TRBJ2-3; V: TRBV9
CDR3: CASSPGHEQETQYF; DNA: TGTGCCAGCAGCCCAGGACACGAGCAAGAGACCCAGTACTTC; D: -; size: -; J: TRBJ2-5; V: TRBV9
CDR3: CASSSAWSTGTAEAFF; DNA: TGTGCCAGCAGTTCAGCTTGGTCGACAGGGACGGCTGAAGCTTTCTTT; D: TRBD1; size: -; J: TRBJ1-1; V: TRBV6-5
CDR3: CASSVPTGRYGYTF; DNA: TGTGCCAGCAGCGTCCCGACAGGGCGGTATGGCTACACCTTC; D: TRBD1; size: -; J: TRBJ1-2; V: TRBV9
CDR3: CATSEAGDRREQFF; DNA: TGTGCCACCAGTGAGGCGGGAGATAGACGTGAGCAGTTCTTC; D: TRBD2; size: few; J: TRBJ2-1; V: TRBV24-1